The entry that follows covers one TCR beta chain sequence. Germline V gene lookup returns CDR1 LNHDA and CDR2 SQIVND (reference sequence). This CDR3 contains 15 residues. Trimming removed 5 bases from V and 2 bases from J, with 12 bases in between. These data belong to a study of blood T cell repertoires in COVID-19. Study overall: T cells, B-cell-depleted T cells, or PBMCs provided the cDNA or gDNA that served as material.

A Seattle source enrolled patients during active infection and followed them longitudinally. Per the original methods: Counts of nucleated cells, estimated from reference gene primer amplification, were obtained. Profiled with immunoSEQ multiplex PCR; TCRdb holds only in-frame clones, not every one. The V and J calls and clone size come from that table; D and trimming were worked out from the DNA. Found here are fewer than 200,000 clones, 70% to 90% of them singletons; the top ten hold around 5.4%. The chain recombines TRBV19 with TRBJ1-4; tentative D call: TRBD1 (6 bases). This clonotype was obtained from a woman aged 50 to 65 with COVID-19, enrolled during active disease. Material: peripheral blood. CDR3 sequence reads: CASSFSGATNEKLFF. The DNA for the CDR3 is TGTGCCAGTAGTTTTTCAGGGGCGACTAATGAAAAACTGTTTTTT.